This T cell receptor beta chain stems from a study of HIV-infected patients and healthy controls (TCRdb year 2014). For context, the study as a whole: The study asked whether deep sequencing of the TCR repertoire from small blood samples of HIV patients could detect immune perturbation and reconstitution.

Whole blood was used without cell fractionation, so the repertoire reflected all unsorted peripheral T cells. About ten uninfected healthy donors were sampled as controls, a few of whom were sampled twice approximately 14 weeks apart. For RNA extraction, an approximately 2.5 ml sample of peripheral blood was drawn into Tempus tubes. Residual genomic DNA was removed with the TURBO-DNase kit and globin mRNA was depleted with GLOBINclear. This clonotype is regarded as medium-sized (0.01 to 0.1%). The specificity of this receptor is unknown. No base quality information exists; no much larger clone differs at one position. Relative to germline, V is 6 bases shorter and J is 0 bases shorter, with 12 bases between their ends. Its CDR3 holds 14 amino acids, cysteine through phenylalanine. Only the CDR3 DNA stays, 42 bases, in frame from base 1. The germline V gene provides CDR1 SGHRS and CDR2 YFSETQ. Approximately 0.5 ug RNA was reverse transcribed with SuperScript III using primers against the alpha and beta constant regions. Separate alpha and beta chain libraries were made by chain-specific third strand synthesis with multiplexing indices. The protocol used a single primer pair to amplify all rearrangements within a chain, which avoided primer bias, and attached molecular barcodes to each cDNA molecule. T4 RNA Ligase 1 joined purified cDNA to a 5' RACE adapter that carried a random hexamer and the SP2 sequencing primer site. The authors primed second strand synthesis from the SP2 site with Phusion polymerase and used slow temperature ramps to favor optimal annealing. Joined together, two random hexamer sequences that had both been added before amplification formed the 12-nucleotide barcode of each molecule. A brief initial PCR introduced P5 and P7 adapter elements together with a second index, and a roughly 24-cycle amplification PCR using P5s and P7 primers was subsequently performed. Libraries received around 29 PCR cycles in total, were quantified on a Qubit, sized on a Bioanalyzer, and diluted to around 4 nM. The normalized libraries were sequenced on an Illumina MiSeq using 2 x 250 paired-end kits. MinElute columns were the means by which the reverse transcription reactions were cleaned up, and the reactions were eluted into about 10 ul Tris-Cl. The adapter ligations were run for 20 to 25 hours at 16 degrees C, and AMPure XP beads at a 1:1 ratio were afterwards used to clean them. The authors' pipeline ran thus. A modified Decombinator processed the demultiplexed FASTQ files and output V, J, insert and barcode information. Sequences that shared a barcode but differed from the dominant sequence were discarded as errors, and original cDNA molecules were estimated by counting barcodes clustered at Levenshtein distance 3. Downstream analyses used R packages ineq, vegan, igraph and RCytoscape, with IMGT nomenclature and CDR3 definitions. V gene usage was calculated across distinct sequences, with every TCR tallied a single time to avoid skew from clonal expansion. Whenever two unique CDR3 amino acid sequences within a donor differed by a single Levenshtein edit, similarity networks linked them. Published HIV-specific CDR3s (about 100 alpha, several hundred beta) and CMV-specific CDR3s (under 14 alpha, over 200 beta) were assembled and queried against the repertoires. Lower sequence numbers were not the cause of the decreased diversity in patients, as random subsampling to size-matched repertoires showed. Starting from the raw public reads, TCRdb applied fastp trimming at Q25, assembled clones with MiXCR and retained in-frame beta chains. Identical CDR3 proteins give one entry, which carries the most common genes and DNA. TCRdb assigned the V and J calls; the authors' analysis was not used. The sample records under 20,000 distinct CDR3 sequences, around 5.5% of which are singletons. The ten largest clones represent over 1.5% of the sample.

Findings and caveats that apply to the study as a whole: Oligoclonality may be reflected in the significantly higher mean Gini indices of HIV-infected repertoires compared with controls. In the samples, alpha-beta chain pairing was left undetermined. The dynamics of distinct T-cell subpopulations could not be separated, and sequencing depth was restricted, because whole blood was used. Compared with controls, HIV-infected patients showed significantly different mean usage of eight alpha and eight beta V genes. Compared with untreated HIV+ repertoires, healthy control repertoires had roughly threefold more distinct CDR3s and higher Shannon diversity. Unequal numbers of distinct sequences between patients and controls complicated comparisons, and size-matching overweighted rare events from HIV-infected data. The apparent post-therapy recovery of the Gini index in HIV-infected patients was not reproduced in size-matched repertoire data. Both the Jaccard index and the count of highly shared sequences showed that healthy controls shared more CDR3s between individuals than HIV+ patients did. In the study, no determination of donor HLA types was made. The study cohorts differed slightly in age and sex profile, but those differences did not account for the observed differences in diversity. A major limit on how widely the findings apply, in the view of the authors, was that only sixteen HIV-infected individuals were processed. MAIT cell alpha-chain CDR3s were present at high frequency in healthy controls but severely depleted in HIV+ repertoires. During therapy, HIV-associated CDR3s significantly decreased in frequency, while CMV-associated CDR3s did not change significantly, though most became more frequent.

The sequenced sample was blood. The rearranged chain carries TRBV5-1 and TRBJ1-1, with TRBD1 tentatively as D gene (5 bases match). The sequence was obtained from an adult in good health. The CDR3 sequence is CASTKTGMNTEAFF. DNA sequence: TGCGCCAGCACCAAAACAGGAATGAACACTGAAGCTTTCTTT. The full variable domain, with segments outside the CDR3 supplied by the reference TRBV5-1 and TRBJ1-1 proteins, appears as KAGVTQTPRYLIKTRGQQVTLSCSPISGHRSVSWYQQTPGQGLQFLFEYFSETQRNKGNFPGRFSGRQFSNSRSEMNVSTLELGDSALYLCASTKTGMNTEAFFGQGTRLTVV.